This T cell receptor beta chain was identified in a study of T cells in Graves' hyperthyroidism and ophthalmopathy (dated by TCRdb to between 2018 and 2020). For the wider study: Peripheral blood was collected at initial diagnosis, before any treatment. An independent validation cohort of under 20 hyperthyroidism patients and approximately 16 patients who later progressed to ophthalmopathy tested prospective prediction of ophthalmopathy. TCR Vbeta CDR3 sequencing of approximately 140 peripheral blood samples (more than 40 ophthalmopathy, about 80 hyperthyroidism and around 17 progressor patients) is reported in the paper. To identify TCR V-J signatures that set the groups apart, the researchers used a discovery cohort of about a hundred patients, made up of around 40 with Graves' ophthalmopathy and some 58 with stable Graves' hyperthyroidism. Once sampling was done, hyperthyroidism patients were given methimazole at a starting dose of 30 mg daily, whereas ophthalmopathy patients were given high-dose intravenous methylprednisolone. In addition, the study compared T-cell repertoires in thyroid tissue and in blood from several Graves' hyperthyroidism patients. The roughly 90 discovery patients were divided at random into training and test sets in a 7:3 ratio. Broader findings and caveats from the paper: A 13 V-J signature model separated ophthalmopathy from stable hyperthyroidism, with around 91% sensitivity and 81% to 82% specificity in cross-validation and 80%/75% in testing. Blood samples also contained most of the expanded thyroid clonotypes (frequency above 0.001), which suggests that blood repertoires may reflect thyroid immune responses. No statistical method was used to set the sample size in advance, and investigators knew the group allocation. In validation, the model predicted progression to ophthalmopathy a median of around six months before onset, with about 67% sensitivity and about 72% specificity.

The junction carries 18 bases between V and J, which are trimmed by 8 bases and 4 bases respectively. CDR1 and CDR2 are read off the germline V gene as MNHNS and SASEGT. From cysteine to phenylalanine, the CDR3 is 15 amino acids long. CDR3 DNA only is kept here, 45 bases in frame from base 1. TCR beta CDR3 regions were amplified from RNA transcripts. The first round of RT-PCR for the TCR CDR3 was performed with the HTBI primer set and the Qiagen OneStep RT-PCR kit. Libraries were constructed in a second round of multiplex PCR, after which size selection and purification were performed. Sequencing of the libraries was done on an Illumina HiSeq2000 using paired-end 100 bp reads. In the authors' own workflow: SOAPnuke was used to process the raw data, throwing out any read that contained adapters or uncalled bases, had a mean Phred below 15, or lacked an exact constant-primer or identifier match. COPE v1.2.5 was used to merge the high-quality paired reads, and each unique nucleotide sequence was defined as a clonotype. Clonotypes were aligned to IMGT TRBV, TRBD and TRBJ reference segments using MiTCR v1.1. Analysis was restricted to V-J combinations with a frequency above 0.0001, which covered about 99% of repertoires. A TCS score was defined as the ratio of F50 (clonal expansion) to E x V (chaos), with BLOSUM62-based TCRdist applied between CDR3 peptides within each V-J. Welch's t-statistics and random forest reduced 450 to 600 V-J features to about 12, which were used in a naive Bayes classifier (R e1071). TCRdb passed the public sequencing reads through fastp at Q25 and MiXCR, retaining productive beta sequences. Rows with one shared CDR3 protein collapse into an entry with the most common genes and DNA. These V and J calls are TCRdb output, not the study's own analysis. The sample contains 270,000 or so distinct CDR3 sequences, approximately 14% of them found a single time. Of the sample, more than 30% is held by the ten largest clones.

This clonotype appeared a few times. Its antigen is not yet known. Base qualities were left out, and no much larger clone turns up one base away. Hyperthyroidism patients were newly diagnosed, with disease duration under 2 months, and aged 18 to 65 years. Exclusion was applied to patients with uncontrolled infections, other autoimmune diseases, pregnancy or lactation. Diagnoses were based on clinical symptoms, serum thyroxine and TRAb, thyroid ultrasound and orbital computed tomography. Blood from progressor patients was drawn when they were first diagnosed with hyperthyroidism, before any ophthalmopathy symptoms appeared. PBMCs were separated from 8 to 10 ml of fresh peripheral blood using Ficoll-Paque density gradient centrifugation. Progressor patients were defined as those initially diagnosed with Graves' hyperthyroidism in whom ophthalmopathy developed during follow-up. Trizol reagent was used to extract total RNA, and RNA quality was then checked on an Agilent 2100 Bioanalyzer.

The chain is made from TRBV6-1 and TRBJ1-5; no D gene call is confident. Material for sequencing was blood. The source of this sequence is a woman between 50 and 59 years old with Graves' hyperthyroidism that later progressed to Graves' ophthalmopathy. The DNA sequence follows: TGTGCCAGCGGTAATATAGCGGAACAGAATCAGCCCCAGCATTTT. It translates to CASGNIAEQNQPQHF.